This T cell receptor (beta chain) was sequenced in a study of blood T cell repertoires in COVID-19. Background on the study: Samples came from the United States, Italy and Spain, spanning acute and convalescent COVID-19. PBMCs, B-cell-depleted T cells, or T cells were the source of the cDNA or gDNA that made up the material.

The CDR3 is 16 amino acids. Trimming cost V 1 base and J 3 bases, with 15 bases left between them. The germline V gene encodes CDR1 LGHDT and CDR2 YNNKEL (reference sequence). The count of this clone is one. Original analysis: Amplification of reference gene primers was used by the study to estimate nucleated cell counts. Only in-frame clones appear in the TCRdb table, and some are missing; sequencing was by immunoSEQ multiplex PCR. Clone size and the V and J calls come from that table; the DNA yielded D and trimming. The sample lists 90,000 to 120,000 clones; 80% to 95% were seen once. Sequenced material: peripheral blood. The receptor was isolated from a woman aged 30 to 39 with acute or convalescent COVID-19. V is TRBV3-1 (or the pseudogene TRBV3-2) and J is TRBJ1-2, with unresolved D. CDR3 sequence: CASSQVPPAEHYGYTF. The CDR3, as DNA: TGTGCCAGCAGCCAAGTACCACCGGCGGAACACTATGGCTACACCTTC.